One and the same sample provided the 10 T cell receptor beta chains below, sequenced in a study of T-cell memory formation after mild COVID-19. TCRdb re-derived calls from the 5' RACE reads in MiXCR, one entry per CDR3 protein. The table includes approximately 250,000 distinct CDR3 sequences, approximately 16% detected once. Sample: PBMCs or a T cell subset sorted from them (not recorded which). These TCRs come from a man younger than 35 who had mild COVID-19 (a few samples of this study predate the infection). Cell type and time point are not known.

This chain links TRBV6-2 or TRBV6-3 with TRBJ2-1; D assignment may be TRBD1 or TRBD2 (6 bases each). This CDR3 is built from 13 residues. The V and J ends lost 6 bases and 7 bases respectively, with 13 bases between them. Germline V gene data show CDR1 as MNHEY and CDR2 as SVGEGT. The CDR3 DNA sequence: TGTGCCAGCAGCCAGGGGAGGTTAAATGAGCAGTTCTTC. Translating it yields CASSQGRLNEQFF.

This clonotype appeared a few times. As DNA, the CDR3 is TGTGCCAGTAGTATAGACGGAGGGGGCACTGAAGCTTTCTTT. Its protein is CASSIDGGGTEAFF. The J gene is TRBJ1-1, the V gene TRBV19; tentative D call: TRBD1 (6 bases). This CDR3 has 14 amino acids. The V gene's germline CDR1 is LNHDA and CDR2 SQIVND (reference sequence). V gave up 0 bases and J gave up 4 bases, with 9 bases separating them.

This clonotype was seen a few times. The V call is TRBV9, the J call TRBJ2-2; D possibly corresponds to TRBD2 (5 bases). Per germline, CDR1 SGDLS and CDR2 YYNGEE. Trimming took 3 bases from V and 5 from J, leaving 14 bases between them. The CDR3 runs 15 residues. Written as DNA, the CDR3 is TGTGCCAGCAGCGGTCCGAGCCCGGGGACCGGGGAGCTGTTTTTT. The encoded protein is CASSGPSPGTGELFF.

The V gene is TRBV6-5, the J gene TRBJ1-1; D is unresolved. Trimming removed 0 bases from V and 4 bases from J, with 9 bases in between. The CDR3 loop spans 14 amino acids. From germline, CDR1 is MNHEY and CDR2 SVGAGI. The CDR3 spells CASSYSGGSTEAFF. In nucleotides, the CDR3 is TGTGCCAGCAGTTACTCGGGAGGCTCCACTGAAGCTTTCTTT.

This clonotype was detected a few times. The chain combines TRBV7-9 with TRBJ2-7, with TRBD1 matching 8 bases. The V and J ends lost 3 bases and 5 bases, in that order; junction bases with no gene match: 0. The germline CDR1 and CDR2 sequences are SEHNR and FQNEAQ (reference sequence). There are 12 residues in the CDR3. The CDR3 region is CASSLTGDEQYV. In DNA form, the CDR3 reads TGTGCCAGCAGCTTGACAGGGGACGAGCAGTACGTC.

The chain carries TRBV9 and TRBJ1-2; D not certain. The germline V and J ends were trimmed by 6 bases and 5 bases, with 17 bases remaining between them. This CDR3 is built from 14 residues. CDR1 and CDR2 (germline): SGDLS, YYNGEE. This chain's CDR3 is CASKQTGTLYGYTF. The CDR3, as DNA: TGTGCCAGCAAGCAGACGGGTACACTTTATGGCTACACCTTC.

The chain joins TRBV9 to TRBJ2-5, with 7 bases aligning to TRBD2. The CDR3 sequence is 15 residues long. Germline values: CDR1 SGDLS, CDR2 YYNGEE. V lost 2 bases, J lost 2 bases, and 6 bases stayed unmatched. CDR3 nucleotides: TGTGCCAGCAGCGTCATGAGCGGGGCTCAAGAGACCCAGTACTTC. This sequence encodes CASSVMSGAQETQYF.

The sample holds a few counts of this clonotype. This sequence joins TRBV4-1 and TRBJ2-4; TRBD2 matches at 7 bases. Germline V CDR1 and CDR2: MGHRA, YSYEKL. J was trimmed by 7 bases and V by 3 bases; bases with no gene match: 0. This CDR3 is 12 amino acids long. The CDR3 DNA follows: TGCGCCAGCAGCCAGGGGGGGAACATTCAGTACTTC. It is translated as CASSQGGNIQYF.

As to this clonotype: At one end, the junction sequence differs from germline, possibly due to a read error. V usage is TRBV11-3 and J usage is TRBJ2-7, with TRBD1 matching over 10 bases. The CDR3 is 16 amino acids. In germline, CDR1 is SGHNT, CDR2 YENEEA. The CDR3 spells CDSSPTGQGGPYEQYF. CDR3 bases: TGTGACAGCAGCCCCACAGGACAGGGGGGTCCCTACGAGCAGTACTTC.

The chain employs TRBV12-3 or TRBV12-4 and TRBJ2-7; D remains ambiguous. This CDR3 has 14 residues. Deletions cut 1 base from V and 3 bases from J, with 10 bases between. CDR3 bases: TGTGCCAGCAGTTTAGGGCTCATAAACTACGAGCAGTACGTC. Its translation is CASSLGLINYEQYV.